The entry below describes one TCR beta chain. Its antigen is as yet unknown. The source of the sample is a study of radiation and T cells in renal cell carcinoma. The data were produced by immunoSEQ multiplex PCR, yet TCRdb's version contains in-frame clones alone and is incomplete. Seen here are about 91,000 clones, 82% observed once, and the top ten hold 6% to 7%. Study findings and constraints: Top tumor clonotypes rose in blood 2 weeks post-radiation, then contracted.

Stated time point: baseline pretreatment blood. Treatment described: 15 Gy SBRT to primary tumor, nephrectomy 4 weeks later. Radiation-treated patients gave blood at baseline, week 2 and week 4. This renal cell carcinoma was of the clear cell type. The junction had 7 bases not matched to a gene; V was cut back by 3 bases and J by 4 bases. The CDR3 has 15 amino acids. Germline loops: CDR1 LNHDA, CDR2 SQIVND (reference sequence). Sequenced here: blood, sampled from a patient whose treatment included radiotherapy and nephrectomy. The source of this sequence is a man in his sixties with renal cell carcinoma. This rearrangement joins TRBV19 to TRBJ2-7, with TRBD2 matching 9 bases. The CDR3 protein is CASSMIAGEHYEQYF. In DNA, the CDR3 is TGTGCCAGTAGTATGATAGCGGGAGAGCATTACGAGCAGTACTTC.